This paragraph covers one T cell receptor (beta chain) sequence. Its target antigen remains unknown. Base qualities are not recorded, but no much larger clone differs from it by a single base. The data were taken from a study of T cell changes during pregnancy in multiple sclerosis (dated by TCRdb to 2018 to 2020). Turning to the overall study: Changes in the T cell repertoire over the course of pregnancy were examined in this study in women with multiple sclerosis.

For CDR1 and CDR2, the germline V gene (reference sequence) lists SEHNR and FQNEAQ. The CDR3 has 15 amino acids, counting the end cysteine and phenylalanine. Only the CDR3 region is kept as DNA, spanning 45 bases read in frame from base 1. Deletion took 2 bases off V and 4 bases off J, with a span of 14 bases between the germline ends. Libraries were constructed by the immunoSEQ multiplex PCR assay. What TCRdb holds here is the immuneACCESS table cut down to in-frame rearrangements. Part of the clones is not present; checked against another copy, under half of the missing clones reflect an unresolved V gene, and the others are unexplained. This sample has approximately 57,000 clones in its table, and just over 90% of those were observed once. The ten largest clonotypes hold approximately 0.21% of the sample.

This sample comprised CD4+ T cells from peripheral blood mononuclear cells, obtained in the second trimester of pregnancy. The receptor was derived from a female donor with multiple sclerosis, enrolled in a pregnancy study. This receptor chain uses TRBV7-9 and TRBJ1-1, with a weak D call of TRBD1 (5 bases match). DNA sequence: TGTGCCAGCAGCTTATTTGCGGGGAGGGGCACTGAAGCTTTCTTT. It translates as CASSLFAGRGTEAFF.